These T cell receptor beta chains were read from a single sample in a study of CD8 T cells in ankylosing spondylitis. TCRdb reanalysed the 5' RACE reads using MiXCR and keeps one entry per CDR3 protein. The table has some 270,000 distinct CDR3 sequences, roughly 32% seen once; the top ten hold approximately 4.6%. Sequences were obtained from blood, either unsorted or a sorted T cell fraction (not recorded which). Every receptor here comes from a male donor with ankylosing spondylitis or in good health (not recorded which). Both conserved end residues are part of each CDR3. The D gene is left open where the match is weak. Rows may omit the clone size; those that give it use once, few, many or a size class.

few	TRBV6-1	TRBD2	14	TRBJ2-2	CASRTSVGTGELFF	TGTGCCAGCAGGACTAGCGTGGGTACCGGGGAGCTGTTTTTT
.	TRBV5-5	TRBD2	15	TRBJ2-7	CASSLDSGVRYEQYF	TGTGCCAGCAGCTTGGATAGCGGGGTTAGATACGAGCAGTACTTC
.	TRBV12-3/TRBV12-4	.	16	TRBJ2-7	CASSSVVMGNSYEQYF	TGTGCCAGCAGTTCCGTGGTCATGGGGAACTCCTACGAGCAGTACTTC
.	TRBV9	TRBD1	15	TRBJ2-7	CASSVSTGMTYEQYF	TGTGCCAGCAGCGTGTCGACAGGGATGACCTACGAGCAGTACTTC
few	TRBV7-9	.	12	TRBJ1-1	CASSLDVTEAFF	TGTGCCAGCAGCTTAGACGTCACTGAAGCTTTCTTT
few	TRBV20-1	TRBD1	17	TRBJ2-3	CSARERGTGEVTDTQYF	TGCAGTGCTAGAGAGCGTGGGACAGGGGAAGTAACAGATACGCAGTATTTT
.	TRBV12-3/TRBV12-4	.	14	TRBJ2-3	CASRHSAGTDTQYF	TGTGCCAGCAGGCATAGCGCCGGAACAGATACGCAGTATTTT
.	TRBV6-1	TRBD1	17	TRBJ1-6	CASSATLTGEQRSPLHF	TGTGCCAGCAGTGCCACCTTGACAGGGGAGCAGCGTTCACCCCTCCACTTT
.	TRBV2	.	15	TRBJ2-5	CASSESDSLQETQYF	TGTGCCAGCAGTGAATCGGACTCCCTCCAAGAGACCCAGTACTTC
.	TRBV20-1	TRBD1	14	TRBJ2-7	CTTSGDRGSNEQYF	TGCACCACAAGCGGGGACAGGGGAAGCAACGAGCAGTACTTC
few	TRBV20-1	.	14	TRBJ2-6	CSATNLLGANVLTF	TGCAGTGCCACCAACCTTCTGGGGGCCAACGTCCTGACTTTC
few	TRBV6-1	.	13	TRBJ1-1	CASSNRVETEAFF	TGTGCCAGCAGCAACAGGGTTGAGACTGAAGCTTTCTTT
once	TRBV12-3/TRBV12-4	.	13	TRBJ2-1	CASDLATGDEQFF	TGTGCCAGCGACCTAGCTACGGGGGATGAGCAGTTCTTC
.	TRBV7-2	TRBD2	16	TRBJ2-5	CASSLVVGTSGETQYF	TGTGCCAGCAGCCTAGTGGTCGGGACTAGCGGAGAGACCCAGTACTTC
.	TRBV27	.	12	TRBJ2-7	CASSSATREQYF	TGTGCCAGCAGTTCCGCCACTCGCGAGCAGTACTTC
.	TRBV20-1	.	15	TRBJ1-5	CSATPGGYSNQPQHF	TGCAGTGCTACGCCCGGGGGTTATAGCAATCAGCCCCAGCATTTT
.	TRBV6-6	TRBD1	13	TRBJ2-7	CASSGQGTYEQYF	TGTGCCAGCAGTGGACAGGGTACCTACGAGCAGTACTTC
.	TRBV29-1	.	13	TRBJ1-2	CSVEEGGNYGYTF	TGCAGCGTTGAAGAGGGGGGGAACTATGGCTACACCTTC
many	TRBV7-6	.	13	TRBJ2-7	CASSSGGTYEQYF	TGTGCCAGCAGCTCCGGGGGAACCTACGAGCAGTACTTC
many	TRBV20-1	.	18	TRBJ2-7	CSARDLGGGGTISYEQYF	TGCAGTGCTAGAGATCTGGGGGGCGGGGGCACTATCTCCTACGAGCAGTACTTC
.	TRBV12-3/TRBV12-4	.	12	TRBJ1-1	CASSFFGTEAFF	TGTGCCAGCAGTTTTTTCGGGACTGAAGCTTTCTTT
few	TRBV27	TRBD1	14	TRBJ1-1	CASGLGQGWTEAFF	TGTGCCAGCGGGCTTGGACAGGGATGGACTGAAGCTTTCTTT
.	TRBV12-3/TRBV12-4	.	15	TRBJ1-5	CASSPTGGGNQPQHF	TGTGCCAGCAGCCCGACCGGCGGGGGCAATCAGCCCCAGCATTTT
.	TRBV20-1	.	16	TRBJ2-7	CSAIAFGVGGSGEQYF	TGCAGTGCTATAGCTTTCGGTGTTGGAGGCTCTGGCGAGCAGTACTTC
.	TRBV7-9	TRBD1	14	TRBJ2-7	CASSVTGVSYEQYF	TGTGCCAGCAGCGTGACAGGGGTCTCCTACGAGCAGTACTTC
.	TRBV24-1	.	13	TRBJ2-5	CATSSQGGETQYF	TGTGCCACCAGCTCACAGGGTGGCGAGACCCAGTACTTC
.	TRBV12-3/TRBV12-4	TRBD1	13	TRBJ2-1	CASSLTGRDEQFF	TGTGCCAGCAGTTTGACAGGGAGAGATGAGCAGTTCTTC
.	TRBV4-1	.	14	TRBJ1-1	CASSPLGLNTEAFF	TGCGCCAGCAGCCCCCTAGGACTGAACACTGAAGCTTTCTTT
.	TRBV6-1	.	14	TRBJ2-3	CASSESGYTDTQYF	TGTGCCAGCAGTGAAAGCGGGTATACAGATACGCAGTATTTT
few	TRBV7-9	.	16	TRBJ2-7	CASSSLGGEISYEQYF	TGTGCCAGCAGCTCCCTAGGTGGGGAGATATCCTACGAGCAGTACTTC
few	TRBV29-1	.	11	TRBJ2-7	CSVEGTYEQYF	TGCAGCGTTGAGGGTACCTACGAGCAGTACTTC
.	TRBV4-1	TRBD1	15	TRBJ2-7	CASSHLGTGGNEQYF	TGCGCCAGCAGCCATCTGGGGACAGGGGGGAACGAGCAGTACTTC
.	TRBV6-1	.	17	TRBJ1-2	CASKTGWVGRYDYGYTF	TGTGCCAGCAAAACTGGCTGGGTTGGCCGCTATGACTATGGCTACACCTTC
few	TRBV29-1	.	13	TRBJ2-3	CSVHPVLGDTQYF	TGCAGCGTCCATCCCGTTTTAGGAGATACGCAGTATTTT
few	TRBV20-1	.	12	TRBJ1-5	CSATQANQPQHF	TGCAGTGCTACGCAGGCCAATCAGCCCCAGCATTTT
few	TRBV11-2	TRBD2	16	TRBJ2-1	CASSLGSGGAGNEQFF	TGTGCCAGCAGCTTAGGCAGCGGGGGGGCGGGGAATGAGCAGTTCTTC
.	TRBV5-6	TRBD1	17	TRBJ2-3	CASSSNRDRLTADTQYF	TGTGCCAGCAGCTCGAACCGGGACAGGCTCACCGCAGATACGCAGTATTTT
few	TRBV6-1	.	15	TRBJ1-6	CASIPSSSYNSPLHF	TGTGCCAGCATACCCAGTAGCTCCTATAATTCACCCCTCCACTTT
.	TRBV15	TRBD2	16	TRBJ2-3	CATSPSVSGGVSTQYF	TGTGCCACCAGCCCCTCCGTTAGCGGGGGGGTTAGTACGCAGTATTTT
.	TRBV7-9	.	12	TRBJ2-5	CASSGLPETQYF	TGTGCCAGCAGCGGATTGCCGGAGACCCAGTACTTC
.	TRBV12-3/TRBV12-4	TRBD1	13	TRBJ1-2	CASSLQGADGYTF	TGTGCCAGCAGCCTACAGGGGGCCGATGGCTACACCTTC
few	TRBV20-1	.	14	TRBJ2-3	CSARGHLFTDTQYF	TGCAGTGCTAGGGGACATCTCTTCACAGATACGCAGTATTTT
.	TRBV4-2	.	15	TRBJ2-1	CASSQEDADGDEQFF	TGTGCCAGCAGCCAAGAGGACGCTGACGGCGATGAGCAGTTCTTC
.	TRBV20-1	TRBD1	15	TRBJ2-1	CSARVNRGNHNEQFF	TGCAGTGCTAGAGTCAACAGGGGTAATCACAATGAGCAGTTCTTC
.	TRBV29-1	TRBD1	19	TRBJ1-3	CSVDRGGNEQGSSGNTIYF	TGCAGCGTTGACCGTGGAGGTAACGAACAGGGGAGCTCTGGAAACACCATATATTTT
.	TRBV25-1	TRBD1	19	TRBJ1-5	CASTTWAGQGANSNQPQHF	TGTGCCAGCACCACTTGGGCGGGACAGGGGGCAAATAGCAATCAGCCCCAGCATTTT
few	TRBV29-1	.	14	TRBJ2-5	CSAAGLPRKETQYF	TGCAGCGCCGCGGGACTTCCGCGCAAAGAGACCCAGTACTTC
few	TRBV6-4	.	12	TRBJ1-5	CASSFSNQPQHF	TGTGCCAGCAGTTTCAGCAATCAGCCCCAGCATTTT
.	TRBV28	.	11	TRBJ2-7	CASRDPYEQYF	TGTGCCAGCAGAGACCCCTACGAGCAGTACTTC
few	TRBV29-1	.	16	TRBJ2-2	CSVEAPLSSGTGELFF	TGCAGCGTTGAAGCCCCTTTGAGCTCAGGGACCGGGGAGCTGTTTTTT